This TCR beta chain comes out of a study of CD8 T cells in ankylosing spondylitis. Findings of the study overall: Characteristic of ankylosing spondylitis blood, it appeared, was a TCR beta motif comprising several highly homologous variants.

Trimming at V came to 3 bases and at J to 8 bases, leaving 15 bases not matched to a gene. CDR3 length: 16 amino acids. Preparation of TCR beta libraries was done by quantitative 5'-RACE with molecular barcodes. TCRdb redid the calling of the 5' RACE reads with MiXCR, one entry per CDR3 protein. The sample shows about 260,000 distinct CDR3 sequences, roughly 20% of them seen only once. Note on this clonotype: Its antigen is unknown.

The specimen sequenced was blood, either unsorted or a sorted T cell fraction (not recorded which). The source of this sequence is a male donor with ankylosing spondylitis or in good health (not recorded which). V usage is TRBV12-3 or TRBV12-4 and J usage is TRBJ1-2; 7 bases line up with TRBD1. The CDR3 protein is CASSFGLMSGGEGYTF. Written as DNA, the CDR3 is TGTGCCAGCAGTTTTGGGTTGATGTCAGGGGGTGAGGGCTACACCTTC.